The clone carrying this TCR beta chain was observed at least ten times. A second PCR, run for about 6 to 11 cycles, used a sample-barcoded 5' primer plus a J-beta primer mix. Using its own MiXCR run on the 5' RACE reads, TCRdb lists one record per CDR3 protein. The sample yields hundreds of thousands of distinct CDR3 sequences, roughly 30% seen once. Germline CDR1 and CDR2: MDHEN and SYDVKM. V was pared by 5 bases and J by 5 bases, with 5 bases of the junction left unmatched. The length of the CDR3 is 14 residues. These data belong to a study of blood T cells in healthy people across ages. Sequencing was performed on blood. This TCR derives from a woman aged 80 or over in good health. The chain recombines TRBV28 with TRBJ2-5; 10 nucleotides agree with TRBD1. In DNA form, the CDR3 reads TGTGCCAGCAGTGGAGAGGACAGGGGGGAGACCCAGTACTTC. It translates to CASSGEDRGETQYF. Together with reference TRBV28 and TRBJ2-5, the CDR3 gives the full variable domain: DVKVTQSSRYLVKRTGEKVFLECVQDMDHENMFWYRQDPGLGLRLIYFSYDVKMKEKGDIPEGYSVSREKKERFSLILESASTNQTSMYLCASSGEDRGETQYFGPGTRLLVL.